These 13 T cell receptor beta chains came from one sample sequenced in a study of T-cell memory formation after mild COVID-19. Via MiXCR, TCRdb re-called the 5' RACE reads, giving one row per CDR3 protein. The repertoire consists of roughly 580,000 distinct CDR3 sequences, with roughly 18% occurring once and the leading ten covering 12%. The sequencing input was PBMCs or a T cell subset sorted from them (not recorded which). The receptors were gathered from an adult woman who had mild COVID-19 (a few samples of this study predate the infection). Cell type and time point are not known.

This clonotype was observed a handful of times. The V and J genes are TRBV11-2 and TRBJ2-2; D might be TRBD1 or TRBD2, each matching 6 bases. Trimming took 3 bases from V and 5 from J, leaving 22 bases between them. This CDR3 region has 18 residues. Germline CDR1 reads SGHAT; CDR2 reads FQNNGV. The CDR3 here is CASSFRDLGGSRTGELFF. DNA of the CDR3: TGTGCCAGCAGCTTCCGGGACCTGGGGGGCAGTAGAACCGGGGAGCTGTTTTTT.

Turning to this clonotype: A much bigger clone sits one base away, suggesting this may be a read error. The genes are TRBV4-3 and TRBJ1-1, with D perhaps TRBD1 (5 bases). This CDR3 has 12 amino acids. Trimming removed 5 bases at V and 6 bases at J, with 10 bases between. CDR1 and CDR2 (germline): LGHNA, YSLEER. The CDR3 protein is CASSSGRAEAFF. DNA for the CDR3: TGCGCCAGCAGCTCGGGACGGGCTGAAGCTTTCTTT.

This clonotype showed up just a few times. V gene TRBV15 combines with J gene TRBJ1-1; D remains unclear. CDR1 and CDR2 (germline): LNHNV, YYDKDF (reference sequence). The CDR3 totals 13 residues. Trimming pared 1 base from V and 0 bases from J, leaving 3 bases between. The CDR3 protein is CATSRVVNTEAFF. The CDR3 nucleotides are TGTGCCACCAGCAGAGTCGTGAACACTGAAGCTTTCTTT. Combining the CDR3 with reference TRBV15 and TRBJ1-1 gives the whole variable domain DAMVIQNPRYQVTQFGKPVTLSCSQTLNHNVMYWYQQKSSQAPKLLFHYYDKDFNNEADTPDNFQSRRPNTSFCFLDIRSPGLGDTAMYLCATSRVVNTEAFFGQGTRLTVV.

The genes are TRBV2 and TRBJ1-3; D is possibly TRBD1 (5 bases). Germline loops: CDR1 SNHLY, CDR2 FYNNEI. Trimming pared 6 bases from V and 0 bases from J, leaving 15 bases between. The CDR3 spans 16 residues. CDR3 DNA: TGTGCCAGCAGCGAGGGGACGGCCGTCTCTGGAAACACCATATATTTT. Translating it yields CASSEGTAVSGNTIYF.

This clonotype occurred a few times. This chain connects TRBV5-1 to TRBJ1-1; no clear D. Germline V gives CDR1 SGHRS, CDR2 YFSETQ. This CDR3 comprises 14 residues. Between the trimmed V and J ends, which lost 4 bases and 0 bases, there was a span of 10 bases. CDR3 protein: CASSADGVNTEAFF. The CDR3, as DNA: TGCGCCAGCAGCGCGGACGGAGTGAACACTGAAGCTTTCTTT.

There are a few counts of this clonotype. The rearrangement joins TRBV5-6 to TRBJ1-4; D may be TRBD1 (5 bases). Germline V lookup: CDR1 SGHDT, CDR2 YYEEEE. The length of the CDR3 is 15 residues. The V end lost 0 bases, the J end lost 8 bases, and 14 bases lay between the germline ends. The CDR3 region has the DNA TGTGCCAGCAGCTTGGATGACGGGGGGTACGAAAAACTGTTTTTT. Residues: CASSLDDGGYEKLFF.

This clonotype has only a few counts. The chain carries TRBV2 and TRBJ1-5, with D perhaps matching TRBD1 (5 bases). Germline-derived CDR1 and CDR2 are SNHLY and FYNNEI. The CDR3 contains 14 residues. Trimming took 6 bases from V and 7 from J, leaving 16 bases between them. DNA for the CDR3: TGTGCCAGCAGCCTCAGGGATCGAGCGCAGCCCCAGCATTTT. Protein product: CASSLRDRAQPQHF.

The genes are TRBV7-6 and TRBJ2-3; 10 bases map to TRBD1. The CDR3 runs 15 residues. Germline CDR1 reads SGHVS; CDR2 reads FNYEAQ. The J segment lost 3 bases and the V segment lost 5 bases, leaving 5 bases of the junction unmatched. The CDR3 coding sequence is TGTGCCAGCAGCCGTGACAGGGGGCCTACAGATACGCAGTATTTT. Translation: CASSRDRGPTDTQYF.

This clonotype came up a few times. This chain links TRBV7-3 with TRBJ2-3; no clear D gene. V lost 6 bases and J lost 5, with 12 bases in between. From germline, CDR1 is SGHTA and CDR2 FQGTGA. This CDR3 region has 13 residues. CDR3 coding DNA: TGTGCCAGCAGAGCCCGGGCCGGAGATACGCAGTATTTT. It translates to CASRARAGDTQYF.

The rearrangement joins TRBV7-3 to TRBJ2-2; possibly TRBD1 for D (6 bases). Germline V lookup: CDR1 SGHTA, CDR2 FQGTGA. CDR3 size: 16 residues. Trimming pared 1 base from V and 2 bases from J, leaving 11 bases between. This CDR3 is CASSLNAGANTGELFF. CDR3 nucleotide sequence: TGTGCCAGCAGCTTAAATGCAGGGGCTAACACCGGGGAGCTGTTTTTT.

The rearrangement joins TRBV15 to TRBJ2-1; D not certain. CDR1 and CDR2 from the germline V gene are LNHNV and YYDKDF (reference sequence). Trimming took off 0 bases at V and 8 bases at J, with 11 bases between the two ends. The CDR3 contains 14 residues. This CDR3 is CATSREGPSDEQFF. The CDR3, as DNA: TGTGCCACCAGCAGAGAGGGCCCGTCGGATGAGCAGTTCTTC. The variable domain in full, with the rest retrieved from reference TRBV15 and TRBJ2-1, is DAMVIQNPRYQVTQFGKPVTLSCSQTLNHNVMYWYQQKSSQAPKLLFHYYDKDFNNEADTPDNFQSRRPNTSFCFLDIRSPGLGDTAMYLCATSREGPSDEQFFGPGTRLTVL.

This clonotype was seen only a few times. V and J are TRBV7-6 and TRBJ2-3, with 9 bases identical to TRBD1. Trimming removed 4 bases from V and 4 bases from J; junction bases left unmatched: 9. This CDR3 region has 16 residues. CDR1 SGHVS and CDR2 FNYEAQ come from the germline V gene. CDR3 coding DNA: TGTGCCAGCAGCTGGGCCGGGACAGGGTCCCCAGATACGCAGTATTTT. Translation gives CASSWAGTGSPDTQYF.

The V and J genes are TRBV2 and TRBJ2-3, with D possibly TRBD1 on 6 matching bases. In germline, CDR1 is SNHLY, CDR2 FYNNEI. The CDR3 is 14 amino acids. V was cut by 6 bases and J by 2 bases, with 12 bases left in between. CDR3 residues: CASRADRYTDTQYF. CDR3 bases: TGTGCCAGCAGGGCAGACAGGTACACAGATACGCAGTATTTT.